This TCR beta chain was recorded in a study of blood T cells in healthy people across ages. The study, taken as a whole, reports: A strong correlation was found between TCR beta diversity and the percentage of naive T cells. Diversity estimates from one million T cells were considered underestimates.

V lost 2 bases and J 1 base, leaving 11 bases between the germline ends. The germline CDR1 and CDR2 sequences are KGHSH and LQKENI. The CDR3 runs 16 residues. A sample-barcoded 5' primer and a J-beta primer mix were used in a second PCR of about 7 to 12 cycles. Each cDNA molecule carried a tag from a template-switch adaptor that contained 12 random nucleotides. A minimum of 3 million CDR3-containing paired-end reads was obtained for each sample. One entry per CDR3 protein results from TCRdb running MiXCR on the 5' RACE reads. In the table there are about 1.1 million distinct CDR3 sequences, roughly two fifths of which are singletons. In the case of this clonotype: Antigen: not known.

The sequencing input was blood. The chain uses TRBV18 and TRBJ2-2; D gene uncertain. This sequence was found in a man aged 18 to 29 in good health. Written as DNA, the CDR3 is TGTGCCAGCTCACCAGGTTTCCAGGAGAACACCGGGGAGCTGTTTTTT. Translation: CASSPGFQENTGELFF.